A selection of T cell receptor beta chains follows, all from one sample in a study of blood T cell repertoires in COVID-19. Clones were sequenced by immunoSEQ multiplex PCR, and TCRdb holds only the in-frame ones, with some missing. This table holds 150,000 to 200,000 clones, around 83% found once. The sample was PBMCs or T cells enriched from blood (not recorded which). Receptor source: a woman in her thirties or forties in a cohort exposed to, infected with or recovered from COVID-19 (not recorded which). The CDR3 runs from the conserved cysteine through the conserved F or W. A D gene is named only where the DNA matches it firmly. Expanded clones get a size class; other rows say once, few or many, or leave the size out.

J,V,D,size,CDR3,DNA
TRBJ1-1,TRBV5-4,-,-,CASSLRRENTEAFF,TGTGCCAGCAGCTTGAGAAGAGAGAACACTGAAGCTTTCTTT
TRBJ2-1,TRBV7-2,TRBD2,once,CASSLVGGLAGPNEQFF,TGTGCCAGCAGCTTAGTAGGGGGCCTAGCGGGACCAAATGAGCAGTTCTTC
TRBJ2-4,TRBV4-1,TRBD2,-,CASSPLEGGLAKNIQYF,TGCGCCAGCAGCCCGCTAGAGGGAGGGCTAGCCAAAAACATTCAGTACTTC
TRBJ2-7,TRBV5-5,TRBD2,few,CASRLTSGRALTPYEQYF,TGTGCCAGCAGGTTAACTAGCGGGAGAGCACTCACACCCTACGAGCAGTACTTC
TRBJ2-5,TRBV6-5,-,-,CASSSVSQETQYF,TGTGCCAGCAGTTCCGTTTCTCAAGAGACCCAGTACTTC
TRBJ2-1,TRBV3-1/TRBV3-2,-,-,CASSDGGPSFNEQFF,TGTGCCAGCAGCGACGGGGGGCCTTCGTTCAATGAGCAGTTCTTC
TRBJ2-3,TRBV29-1,TRBD2,-,CSGAPGLAPDTQYF,TGCAGCGGTGCACCGGGACTAGCTCCAGATACGCAGTATTTT
TRBJ1-2,TRBV13,-,-,CASSGTSPSGYTF,TGTGCCAGCAGCGGCACCTCCCCTAGTGGCTACACCTTC
TRBJ1-1,TRBV10-3,-,-,CAISESGGESTEAFF,TGTGCCATCAGTGAGTCCGGCGGTGAGAGTACTGAAGCTTTCTTT
TRBJ1-1,TRBV5-4,-,-,CASSPIGEGGAEAFF,TGTGCCAGCAGCCCCATAGGTGAGGGAGGAGCTGAAGCTTTCTTT
TRBJ1-2,TRBV7-6,TRBD1,-,CASSPGQGGIYGYTF,TGTGCCAGCAGCCCGGGACAGGGGGGAATCTATGGCTACACCTTC
TRBJ1-3,TRBV5-5,-,-,CASSGLNWLDGSGNTIYF,TGTGCCAGCAGCGGACTAAATTGGTTGGATGGGTCTGGAAACACCATATATTTT
TRBJ1-1,TRBV25-1,-,-,CASNQAGEAFF,TGTGCCAGCAACCAAGCGGGGGAAGCTTTCTTT
TRBJ1-2,TRBV28,-,-,CASKTGNYGYTF,TGTGCCAGCAAAACAGGGAACTATGGCTACACCTTC
TRBJ2-1,TRBV11-2,TRBD2,-,CASSLLTSGGNEQFF,TGTGCCAGCAGCTTATTGACTAGCGGGGGCAATGAGCAGTTCTTC
TRBJ1-1,TRBV19,-,-,CASSIPRRDRNTEAFF,TGTGCCAGTAGTATCCCTCGTCGAGACAGGAACACTGAAGCTTTCTTT
TRBJ1-2,TRBV28,-,once,CASSLSTAGRYGYTF,TGTGCCAGCAGTTTATCAACTGCCGGTCGGTATGGCTACACCTTC
TRBJ2-7,TRBV7-9,-,-,CASSPRMDNEQYF,TGTGCCAGCAGCCCCCGGATGGACAACGAGCAGTACTTC
TRBJ2-1,TRBV5-1,-,-,CASRFRGGVDEQFF,TGCGCCAGCAGGTTTAGGGGGGGCGTGGATGAGCAGTTCTTC
TRBJ1-5,TRBV5-1,TRBD1,-,CASSLYRGRWSQPQHF,TGCGCCAGCAGCTTGTACAGGGGGCGTTGGAGTCAGCCCCAGCATTTT
TRBJ2-1,TRBV27,-,-,CASSAREKSYNEQFF,TGTGCCAGCTCGGCGAGGGAAAAGTCGTACAATGAGCAGTTCTTC
TRBJ2-7,TRBV27,TRBD2,-,CASSPHSGSGYEQYF,TGTGCCAGCTCACCGCACAGCGGGAGTGGCTACGAGCAGTACTTC
TRBJ1-5,TRBV4-1,-,-,CASSQDSIQGSNQPQHF,TGCGCCAGCAGCCAAGATTCTATTCAGGGGAGCAATCAGCCCCAGCATTTT
TRBJ2-1,TRBV11-2,TRBD2,-,CASSLVASGGPYNEQFF,TGTGCCAGCAGCTTAGTGGCTAGCGGGGGGCCCTACAATGAGCAGTTCTTC
TRBJ2-7,TRBV4-1,TRBD1,once,CASSSYEDRINEQYF,TGCGCCAGCAGCTCCTACGAGGACAGGATCAACGAGCAGTACTTC
TRBJ2-3,TRBV6-2/TRBV6-3,TRBD2,few,CASSPTSGEGDTQYF,TGTGCCAGCAGTCCGACTAGCGGAGAGGGGGATACGCAGTATTTT
TRBJ1-2,TRBV4-3,TRBD1,-,CASSLQQGADYGYTF,TGCGCCAGCAGCCTTCAACAGGGGGCGGACTATGGCTACACCTTC
TRBJ2-3,TRBV5-1,TRBD2,-,CASSAGLAASTDTQYF,TGCGCCAGCAGCGCAGGACTAGCGGCTAGCACAGATACGCAGTATTTT
TRBJ1-1,TRBV5-8,-,-,CASSLGWSSEAFF,TGTGCCAGCAGCTTGGGGTGGTCGAGTGAAGCTTTCTTT
TRBJ1-1,TRBV4-1,-,-,CASSQWGLLRSNTEAFF,TGCGCCAGCAGCCAATGGGGGCTACTTCGTTCAAACACTGAAGCTTTCTTT
TRBJ1-2,TRBV3-1/TRBV3-2,TRBD1,-,CASSQALFPRDRNGYTF,TGTGCCAGCAGCCAAGCCCTTTTCCCCCGGGACAGGAACGGCTACACCTTC
TRBJ2-7,TRBV7-6,TRBD2,-,CASSLERGTHEQYF,TGTGCCAGCAGCCTAGAGCGGGGGACCCACGAGCAGTACTTC